These T cell receptor beta chains were read from a single sample in a study of STAT5B mutations in CD4+ large granular lymphocyte leukemia. TCRdb's copy holds only in-frame clones and misses some; the assay was immunoSEQ multiplex PCR. Of over 35,000 clones listed, 70% to 90% are singletons. The specimen was CD4+ T cells from blood buffy coats. The receptors originated from a human donor in good health. Both conserved end residues are part of each CDR3. The order of the fields is clone size, D gene, V gene, J gene, CDR3 protein, CDR3 DNA. D genes are given only for firm matches. Size is omitted from some rows. Given values are once, few, many or a class for expanded clones.

>.|.|TRBV11-2|TRBJ2-1
CASSFAGQSSYNEQFF
TGTGCCAGCAGCTTTGCAGGGCAGAGCTCCTACAATGAGCAGTTCTTC
>.|.|TRBV7-3|TRBJ2-3
CASSSMAQGSTDTQYF
TGTGCCAGCAGCTCCATGGCCCAGGGGAGCACAGATACGCAGTATTTT
>.|.|TRBV5-4|TRBJ2-3
CASSFGQSGDTQYF
TGTGCCAGCAGCTTTGGACAGTCTGGAGATACGCAGTATTTT
>.|.|TRBV2|TRBJ2-2
CASSESGTGELFF
TGTGCCAGCAGTGAATCGGGGACCGGGGAGCTGTTTTTT
>.|TRBD1|TRBV6-1|TRBJ2-3
CASSEALTGTDTQYF
TGTGCCAGCAGTGAAGCGTTGACAGGGACAGATACGCAGTATTTT
>.|TRBD1|TRBV5-4|TRBJ1-2
CASSPQGTVPNYGYTF
TGTGCCAGCAGCCCACAAGGGACAGTCCCTAACTATGGCTACACCTTC
>.|.|TRBV6-5|TRBJ2-1
CASRDGHEQFF
TGTGCCAGCAGAGATGGCCATGAGCAGTTCTTC
>.|.|TRBV7-9|TRBJ1-1
CASSLNNGGTEAFF
TGTGCCAGCAGCTTAAACAACGGCGGCACTGAAGCTTTCTTT
>.|TRBD1|TRBV9|TRBJ2-7
CASSPATGGYEQYF
TGTGCCAGCAGCCCCGCGACAGGGGGCTACGAGCAGTACTTC
>.|.|TRBV15|TRBJ2-7
CATSRDHAGIGEQYF
TGTGCCACCAGCAGAGATCACGCGGGGATCGGCGAGCAGTACTTC
>few|.|TRBV10-3|TRBJ1-2
CAISEADTGSGYTF
TGTGCCATCAGTGAAGCGGACACGGGTAGTGGCTACACCTTC
>.|TRBD1|TRBV27|TRBJ2-1
CASIRTGGNEQFF
TGTGCCAGCATCAGGACAGGGGGAAATGAGCAGTTCTTC
>.|.|TRBV7-9|TRBJ2-7
CASSPAGVNYEQYF
TGTGCCAGCAGCCCGGCAGGGGTCAACTACGAGCAGTACTTC
>.|TRBD2|TRBV19|TRBJ2-1
CASSISGSSYNEQFF
TGTGCCAGTAGTATAAGCGGGAGCTCCTACAATGAGCAGTTCTTC
>few|TRBD1|TRBV11-2|TRBJ1-2
CASSSLRDRTLTNYGYTF
TGTGCCAGCAGCTCCCTGAGGGACAGAACCCTCACTAACTATGGCTACACCTTC
>once|.|TRBV27|TRBJ2-7
CATKTIFGFRYEQYF
TGTGCCACCAAAACAATCTTTGGGTTTCGCTACGAGCAGTACTTC
>.|TRBD1|TRBV30|TRBJ1-5
CAWSPGGYNQPQHF
TGTGCCTGGAGTCCAGGGGGCTACAATCAGCCCCAGCATTTT
>.|.|TRBV6-6|TRBJ1-5
CASSSHAGGYQPQHF
TGTGCCAGCAGTTCCCATGCCGGGGGGTACCAGCCCCAGCATTTT
>.|TRBD1|TRBV28|TRBJ1-1
CASSRTGTGVRNTEAFF
TGTGCCAGCAGTAGAACCGGGACAGGGGTCCGGAACACTGAAGCTTTCTTT
>.|.|TRBV28|TRBJ1-2
CASRWGGTGYTF
TGTGCCAGCAGATGGGGGGGGACTGGCTACACCTTC
>.|.|TRBV7-9|TRBJ2-3
CASSLARRGGDTQYF
TGTGCCAGCAGCTTAGCGCGGCGGGGAGGAGATACGCAGTATTTT
>.|TRBD2|TRBV7-8|TRBJ2-1
CASSLEGLAGVYEQFF
TGTGCCAGCAGCTTAGAGGGACTAGCGGGAGTCTATGAGCAGTTCTTC
>.|.|TRBV29-1|TRBJ1-1
CSVSLSMTRFNEAFF
TGCAGCGTCTCTCTTTCGATGACGCGGTTTAATGAAGCTTTCTTT
>.|TRBD2|TRBV7-2|TRBJ2-7
CASSSLAGGLEQYF
TGTGCCAGCAGCTCACTAGCGGGAGGACTCGAGCAGTACTTC
>.|.|TRBV5-1|TRBJ2-3
CASSFSGTITDTQYF
TGCGCCAGCAGCTTCTCAGGGACCATCACAGATACGCAGTATTTT
>.|TRBD1|TRBV19|TRBJ1-2
CATQGGYSYGYTF
TGTGCCACCCAGGGGGGGTATTCTTATGGCTACACCTTC
>.|TRBD1|TRBV11-3|TRBJ1-2
CASSLDNRGYGYTF
TGTGCCAGCAGCTTAGATAACAGGGGCTATGGCTACACCTTC
>.|.|TRBV5-1|TRBJ2-3
CASSLGGQDTQYF
TGCGCCAGCAGCTTAGGGGGACAAGATACGCAGTATTTT
>once|TRBD1|TRBV10-3|TRBJ2-7
CAISDAGTVSSYEQYF
TGTGCCATCAGTGACGCCGGGACAGTAAGCTCCTACGAGCAGTACTTC
>.|TRBD1|TRBV5-1|TRBJ1-2
CASSAWTGPSNYGYTF
TGCGCCAGCAGCGCGTGGACAGGGCCCTCTAACTATGGCTACACCTTC
>.|.|TRBV19|TRBJ2-7
CASSIKLQSYEQYF
TGTGCCAGTAGTATAAAGTTACAGTCCTACGAGCAGTACTTC
>.|.|TRBV9|TRBJ1-6
CASSVQGRDSPLHF
TGTGCCAGCAGCGTACAGGGTAGGGATTCACCCCTCCACTTT
>.|.|TRBV7-8|TRBJ2-7
CASSLGRSGFRSYEQYF
TGTGCCAGCAGCTTGGGGAGGAGCGGTTTTCGCTCCTACGAGCAGTACTTC
>.|.|TRBV9|TRBJ1-1
CASSRGPDTEAFF
TGTGCCAGCAGCAGAGGACCGGACACTGAAGCTTTCTTT
>.|.|TRBV25-1|TRBJ2-7
CASSWGDTGFKQYF
TGTGCCAGCAGTTGGGGGGACACGGGGTTTAAGCAGTACTTC
>.|TRBD2|TRBV9|TRBJ2-3
CASSVTIRGLAGPDTQYF
TGTGCCAGCAGCGTCACAATTCGGGGACTAGCGGGGCCAGATACGCAGTATTTT
>.|TRBD1|TRBV28|TRBJ1-5
CASSQTGGGQPQHF
TGTGCCAGCAGTCAAACAGGGGGCGGACAGCCCCAGCATTTT
>once|TRBD1|TRBV7-8|TRBJ1-4
CASSLADRQNEKLFF
TGTGCCAGCAGCTTAGCGGACAGGCAGAATGAAAAACTGTTTTTT
>.|.|TRBV28|TRBJ1-5
CASSSTVYQPQHF
TGTGCCAGCAGTTCAACTGTCTATCAGCCCCAGCATTTT
>.|.|TRBV14|TRBJ1-4
CASSQGARTFEKLFF
TGTGCCAGCAGCCAAGGTGCTCGGACATTTGAAAAACTGTTTTTT
>.|.|TRBV5-1|TRBJ1-2
CASSLVGPSGYGYTF
TGCGCCAGCAGCTTGGTAGGACCAAGCGGCTATGGCTACACCTTC
>.|TRBD1|TRBV2|TRBJ2-1
CASHPGRTGEQFF
TGTGCCAGCCATCCGGGGCGGACAGGAGAGCAGTTCTTC
>.|.|TRBV11-2|TRBJ2-7
CASSPGQVSYEQYF
TGTGCCAGCAGCCCGGGACAAGTATCCTACGAGCAGTACTTC
>.|.|TRBV30|TRBJ1-1
CAWTKSPPLNTEAFF
TGTGCCTGGACCAAGTCTCCCCCCCTGAACACTGAAGCTTTCTTT
>.|.|TRBV5-1|TRBJ2-7
CASSLALAGAVNEQYF
TGCGCCAGCAGCTTGGCCCTGGCGGGGGCTGTAAACGAGCAGTACTTC
>.|.|TRBV6-5|TRBJ1-2
CATTWAQEGGYTF
TGTGCCACCACCTGGGCACAGGAGGGAGGCTACACCTTC
>.|.|TRBV6-5|TRBJ2-7
CASSLTGSHEQYF
TGTGCCAGCAGCCTCACAGGGTCCCACGAGCAGTACTTC
>.|.|TRBV10-3|TRBJ2-3
CAISENPPGTLSTDTQYF
TGTGCCATCAGTGAAAACCCGCCCGGGACACTGAGCACAGATACGCAGTATTTT
>once|TRBD1|TRBV19|TRBJ2-7
CASSKPGQGNEQYF
TGTGCCAGTAGTAAACCGGGACAGGGGAACGAGCAGTACTTC
>.|.|TRBV4-1|TRBJ2-1
CASSHSMALTVNEQFF
TGCGCCAGCAGCCATTCCATGGCACTAACCGTCAATGAGCAGTTCTTC
>.|TRBD2|TRBV28|TRBJ2-1
CASTPGGNNEQFF
TGTGCCAGCACCCCGGGAGGGAACAATGAGCAGTTCTTC
>.|.|TRBV21-1|TRBJ2-1
CASSKRWQANEQFF
TGTGCCAGCAGCAAAAGGTGGCAGGCCAATGAGCAGTTCTTC
>.|.|TRBV29-1|TRBJ1-2
CSVVTETNYGYTF
TGCAGCGTTGTGACAGAAACTAACTATGGCTACACCTTC
>.|.|TRBV5-6|TRBJ1-6
CASSQLKDLFDSPLHF
TGTGCCAGCAGCCAATTAAAGGACCTTTTTGATTCACCCCTCCACTTT
>once|TRBD2|TRBV6-4|TRBJ2-1
CASSDRTSGSRNEQFF
TGTGCCAGCAGTGATCGGACTAGCGGGAGTAGGAATGAGCAGTTCTTC
>.|.|TRBV6-1|TRBJ2-3
CASSEGRGDTQYF
TGTGCCAGCAGTGAAGGACGGGGGGATACGCAGTATTTT
>.|.|TRBV27|TRBJ2-7
CASSPAGTYEQYF
TGTGCCAGCAGCCCGGCAGGGACCTACGAGCAGTACTTC